A single sample is the source of the 3 T cell receptor beta chains below, sequenced in a study of neoadjuvant nivolumab and ipilimumab in lung cancer (dated by TCRdb to 2020 to 2021). The time point label, as the study defines it: at surgical resection after neoadjuvant nivolumab +/- ipilimumab. The method was the immunoSEQ multiplex PCR assay. What TCRdb holds here is the immuneACCESS table cut down to in-frame rearrangements. Part of the clones is not present; checked against another copy, under half of the missing clones reflect an unresolved V gene, and the others are unexplained. The sample table lists 4,500 or so clones, 77% of them with a count of one. The ten largest account for around 13% of the sample. Source: adjacent normal lung tissue, taken after neoadjuvant nivolumab, alone or with ipilimumab, at or shortly before surgery. These receptors all come from an adult with non-small cell lung cancer.

The chain employs TRBV28 and TRBJ1-2, with D perhaps TRBD1 (5 bases). V was clipped by 6 bases and J by 7 bases, with 27 bases between them. The CDR3 runs 17 residues. Germline CDR1 and CDR2: MDHEN and SYDVKM. The CDR3 region has the DNA TGTGCCAGCAGCCCCGTCGGTCTAGGGTATGCCCAGGGTGGCTACACCTTC. This sequence encodes CASSPVGLGYAQGGYTF.

This clone was seen a single time. The chain joins TRBV4-3 to TRBJ1-1; a weak D match, TRBD1 (6 bases). With 0 bases removed from V and 1 base from J, the gap between germline ends came to 15 bases. This CDR3 region has 17 residues. The germline gives CDR1 LGHNA, CDR2 YSLEER. The CDR3 nucleotides read TGCGCCAGCAGCCAAGAAGGCACAGGGCGATGGAACACTGAAGCTTTCTTT. Translated: CASSQEGTGRWNTEAFF.

This chain joins TRBV9 and TRBJ2-1; 16 nucleotides agree with TRBD2. The CDR3 loop spans 18 amino acids. Germline V CDR1 and CDR2: SGDLS, YYNGEE. Unmatched junction bases numbered 5, after V lost 0 bases and J lost 5 bases. The CDR3 protein is CASSVEGTSGGANNEQFF. In DNA form, the CDR3 reads TGTGCCAGCAGCGTAGAGGGGACTAGCGGGGGGGCAAACAATGAGCAGTTCTTC. The variable domain in full, completed from reference TRBV9 and TRBJ2-1, reads DSGVTQTPKHLITATGQRVTLRCSPRSGDLSVYWYQQSLDQGLQFLIQYYNGEERAKGNILERFSAQQFPDLHSELNLSSLELGDSALYFCASSVEGTSGGANNEQFFGPGTRLTVL.